Each of the 14 T cell receptor beta chains below was sequenced from the same sample in a study of human T cells and chemical hapten exposure. TCRdb called the RACE reads again in MiXCR, with one record for every CDR3 protein. The sample has fewer than 70,000 distinct CDR3 sequences, roughly 9.8% seen once. Time point denoted: pre-sensitization, week 0. Sample treatment: therapeutic diphenylcyclopropenone sensitization with weekly scalp DPC. The material sequenced was whole blood, taken in connection with sensitization to the hapten diphenylcyclopropenone (DPC). The receptors derive from a woman aged 45 to 65 with alopecia areata. Some clones in this sample may be carry-over from other donors' samples.

The sample holds many counts of this clonotype. The chain carries TRBV6-2 or TRBV6-3 and TRBJ1-1; D gene unclear. The CDR3 has 13 amino acids. Deletions cut 4 bases from V and 3 bases from J, with 9 bases between. Per the germline V gene, CDR1 is MNHEY and CDR2 is SVGEGT. The CDR3 nucleotides are TGTGCCAGCAGTTTTCAGAGCTACACTGAAGCTTTCTTT. Its translation: CASSFQSYTEAFF.

The genes are TRBV19 and TRBJ2-5; D ambiguous. Germline V CDR1 and CDR2: LNHDA, SQIVND (reference sequence). The CDR3 is made up of 12 amino acids. With 4 bases removed from V and 2 bases from J, the gap between germline ends came to 5 bases. The CDR3 DNA sequence: TGTGCCAGTAGTAGGCCGCAAGAGACCCAGTACTTC. The encoded protein is CASSRPQETQYF.

As to this clonotype: A much larger clone is a single base away; this may be a read error. The conserved phenylalanine or tryptophan normally closing the CDR3 is absent here, so this likely arose from a read error. The chain combines TRBV18 with TRBJ2-5, with TRBD1 identical over 9 bases. The junction had 4 bases not matched to a gene; V was cut back by 3 bases and J by 2 bases. The germline CDR1 and CDR2 sequences are KGHSH and LQKENI. The CDR3 has 15 amino acids. The CDR3: CASSPLTGGQETQYL. In nucleotides, the CDR3 is TGTGCCAGCTCACCCCTGACAGGGGGACAAGAGACCCAGTACCTC.

This clonotype was seen many times. J is TRBJ1-2 and V is TRBV20-1; 9 nucleotides line up with TRBD1. There are 16 residues in the CDR3. Germline CDR1 reads DFQATT; CDR2 reads SNEGSKA (reference sequence). The junction had 11 bases not matched to a gene; V was cut back by 5 bases and J by 1 base. The CDR3 spells CSAPGTGSRFNYGYTF. CDR3 DNA: TGCAGTGCTCCCGGGACAGGGAGCCGGTTTAACTATGGCTACACCTTC.

The sample holds a few counts of this clonotype. The chain uses TRBV10-2 and TRBJ1-5; 7 bases map to TRBD1. V trimming: 7 bases; J trimming: 2 bases; junction bases outside the gene matches: 8. The V gene's germline CDR1 is WSHSY and CDR2 SAAADI. The CDR3 length is 15 residues. The CDR3 DNA is TGCGCCAGCACTCTAGACAGGGCCGGCAATCAGCCCCAGCATTTT. Encoded protein: CASTLDRAGNQPQHF.

This clonotype was seen a few times. The chain employs TRBV4-2 and TRBJ2-7; possibly TRBD1 for D (6 bases). Deletions cut 3 bases from V and 0 bases from J, with 12 bases between. The CDR3 is made up of 15 amino acids. The V gene's germline CDR1 is LGHNA and CDR2 YNFKEQ. The CDR3 region is CASSQGDNLSYEQYF. The CDR3 DNA sequence: TGTGCCAGCAGCCAGGGGGACAATCTCTCCTACGAGCAGTACTTC.

This clonotype appeared a few times. This rearrangement joins TRBV29-1 to TRBJ1-5, with D maybe TRBD1 (5 bases). There are 13 residues in the CDR3. Germline assignment: CDR1 SQVTM and CDR2 ANQGSEA. The V and J ends lost 7 bases and 2 bases respectively, with 12 bases between them. CDR3 coding DNA: TGCAGCGCTCTTCCGGGGGGCAATCAGCCCCAGCATTTT. This gives the protein CSALPGGNQPQHF.

This clonotype came up many times. The chain uses TRBV6-2 or TRBV6-3 and TRBJ1-1; 8 bases align to TRBD1. CDR1 and CDR2 from the germline V gene are MNHEY and SVGEGT. The CDR3 spans 13 residues. V lost 6 bases to trimming and J lost 9 bases; unmatched junction nucleotides: 9. CDR3 DNA: TGTGCCAGCAGCAGAGGGACAGGCCCACAAGCTTTCTTT. Translated: CASSRGTGPQAFF.

The chain couples TRBV12-3 or TRBV12-4 to TRBJ2-7; D unresolved. The CDR3 runs 12 residues. Trimming left V 6 bases short and J 2 bases short, with 8 bases between. The chain's CDR3 is CASRRRAYEQYF. The CDR3 region has the DNA TGTGCCAGCAGACGACGAGCCTACGAGCAGTACTTC.

A note on this clonotype: A read error may explain this, as a much larger clone is one base away. The chain recombines TRBV5-6 with TRBJ1-6; D not certain. Germline-derived CDR1 and CDR2 are SGHDT and YYEEEE. There are 18 residues in the CDR3. V was trimmed by 4 bases and J by 7 bases, leaving 24 bases between them. In nucleotides, the CDR3 is TGTGCCAGCAGCCGCGGACCCTTGACGTCAGGAAGCAATTCACCCCTCCACTTT. Translated, it gives CASSRGPLTSGSNSPLHF.

Ten or more counts support this clonotype. The chain has TRBV4-2 and TRBJ2-2; 15 bases map to TRBD2. CDR3 length: 19 residues. V shed 5 bases and J 4 bases; nucleotides not matched to a gene: 11. Germline CDR1 is LGHNA and CDR2 is YNFKEQ. In DNA form, the CDR3 reads TGTGCCAGCAGCACCTACGGACTAGCGGGGGGGCCGGGCACCGGGGAGCTGTTTTTT. Translating it yields CASSTYGLAGGPGTGELFF.

The rearrangement links TRBV5-6 to TRBJ2-3, with 7 bases aligning to TRBD2. The CDR3 runs 16 residues. V shed 4 bases and J 4 bases; nucleotides not matched to a gene: 12. The germline V gene has CDR1 SGHDT and CDR2 YYEEEE. The CDR3 DNA reads TGTGCCAGCAGCGCGGGACTACCCTTCTCGGCAGATACGCAGTATTTT. As protein: CASSAGLPFSADTQYF.

This clonotype was detected ten times or more. The V gene is TRBV7-6, the J gene TRBJ1-4; weak D call: TRBD1 (6 bases). The CDR3 is 15 residues long. Germline V gene lookup returns CDR1 SGHVS and CDR2 FNYEAQ. V gave up 3 bases and J gave up 1 base, with 9 bases separating them. The CDR3 sequence is CASSLLGGTNEKLFF. The DNA for the CDR3 is TGTGCCAGCAGCTTGTTAGGGGGAACTAATGAAAAACTGTTTTTT.

This clonotype was counted many times. CDR3 nucleotides: TGCAGTGGCAGCCGGGGGGAGGGCCGCGATGAGCAGTTCTTC. Translating gives CSGSRGEGRDEQFF. The gene calls are TRBV20-1 and TRBJ2-1; TRBD2 matches 7 bases. The length of the CDR3 is 14 residues. Germline V gene lookup returns CDR1 DFQATT and CDR2 SNEGSKA (reference sequence). V was pared by 7 bases and J by 8 bases, with 14 bases of the junction left unmatched.